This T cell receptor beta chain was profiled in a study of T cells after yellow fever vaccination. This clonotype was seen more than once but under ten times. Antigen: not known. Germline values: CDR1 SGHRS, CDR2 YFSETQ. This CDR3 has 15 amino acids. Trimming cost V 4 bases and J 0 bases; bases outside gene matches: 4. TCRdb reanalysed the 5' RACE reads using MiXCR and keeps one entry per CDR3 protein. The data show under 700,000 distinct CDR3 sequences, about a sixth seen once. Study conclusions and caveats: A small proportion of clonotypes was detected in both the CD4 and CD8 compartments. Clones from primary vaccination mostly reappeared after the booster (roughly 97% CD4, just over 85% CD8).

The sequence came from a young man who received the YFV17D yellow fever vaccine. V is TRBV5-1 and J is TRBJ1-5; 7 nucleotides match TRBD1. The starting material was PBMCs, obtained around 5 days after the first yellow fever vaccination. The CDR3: CASSRDSNSNQPQHF. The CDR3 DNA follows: TGCGCCAGCAGCCGGGACAGCAATAGCAATCAGCCCCAGCATTTT.